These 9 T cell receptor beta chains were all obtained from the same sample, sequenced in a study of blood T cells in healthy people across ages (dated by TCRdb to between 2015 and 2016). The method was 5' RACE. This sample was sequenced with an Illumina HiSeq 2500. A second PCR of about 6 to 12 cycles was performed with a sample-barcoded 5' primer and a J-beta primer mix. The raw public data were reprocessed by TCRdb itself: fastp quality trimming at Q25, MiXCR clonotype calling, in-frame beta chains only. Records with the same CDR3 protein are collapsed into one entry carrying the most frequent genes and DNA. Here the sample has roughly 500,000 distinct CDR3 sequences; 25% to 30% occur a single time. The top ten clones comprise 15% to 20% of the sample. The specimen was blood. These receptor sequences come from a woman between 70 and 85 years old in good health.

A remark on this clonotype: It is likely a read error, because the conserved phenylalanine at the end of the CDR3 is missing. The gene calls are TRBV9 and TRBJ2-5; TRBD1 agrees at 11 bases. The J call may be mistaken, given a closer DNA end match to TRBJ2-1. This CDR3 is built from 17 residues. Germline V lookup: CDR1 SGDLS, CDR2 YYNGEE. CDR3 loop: CASSLGGGQGVVNEQFS. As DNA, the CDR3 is TGTGCCAGCAGCTTGGGGGGGGGACAGGGGGTTGTCAATGAGCAGTTCTCC.

This CDR3 is CSASMGSGNTIYF. The CDR3 nucleotides read TGCAGTGCTAGCATGGGCTCTGGAAACACCATATATTTT. The J gene is TRBJ1-3, the V gene TRBV20-1; no definite D call. This CDR3 is 13 amino acids long. V dropped 3 bases and J dropped 0 bases, with 6 bases sitting between them. The germline gives CDR1 DFQATT, CDR2 SNEGSKA (reference sequence).

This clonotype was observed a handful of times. The CDR3 here is CASSYWAGATYEQYF. The CDR3 coding sequence is TGTGCCAGCAGTTACTGGGCGGGCGCGACCTACGAGCAGTACTTC. The V and J genes are TRBV6-2 or TRBV6-3 and TRBJ2-7, with TRBD2 as a possible D gene (5 bases). Per germline, CDR1 MNHEY and CDR2 SVGEGT. The CDR3 runs 15 residues. Trimming took 1 base from V and 2 from J, leaving 12 bases between them.

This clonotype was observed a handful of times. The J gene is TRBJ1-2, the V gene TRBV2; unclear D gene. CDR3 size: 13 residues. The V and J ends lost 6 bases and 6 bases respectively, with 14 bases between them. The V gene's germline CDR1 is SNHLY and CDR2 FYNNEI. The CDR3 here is CASRRTDLDGYTF. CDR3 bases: TGTGCCAGCAGGAGGACGGACTTGGATGGCTACACCTTC. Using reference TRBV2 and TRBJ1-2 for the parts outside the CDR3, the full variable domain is EPEVTQTPSHQVTQMGQEVILRCVPISNHLYFYWYRQILGQKVEFLVSFYNNEISEKSEIFDDQFSVERPDGSNFTLKIRSTKLEDSAMYFCASRRTDLDGYTFGSGTRLTVV.

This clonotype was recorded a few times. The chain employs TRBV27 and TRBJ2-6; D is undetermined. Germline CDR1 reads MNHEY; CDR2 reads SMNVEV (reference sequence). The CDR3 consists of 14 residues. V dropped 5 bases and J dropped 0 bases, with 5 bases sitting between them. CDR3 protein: CASSIYSGANVLTF. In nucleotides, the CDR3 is TGTGCCAGCAGTATTTACTCTGGGGCCAACGTCCTGACTTTC.

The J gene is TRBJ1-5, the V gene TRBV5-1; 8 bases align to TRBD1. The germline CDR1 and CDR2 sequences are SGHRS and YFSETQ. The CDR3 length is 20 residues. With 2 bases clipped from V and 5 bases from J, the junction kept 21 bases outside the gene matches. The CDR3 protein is CASSFHSLHFQGAWDQPQHF. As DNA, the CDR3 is TGCGCCAGCAGCTTTCATTCCCTCCACTTCCAGGGGGCATGGGATCAGCCCCAGCATTTT.

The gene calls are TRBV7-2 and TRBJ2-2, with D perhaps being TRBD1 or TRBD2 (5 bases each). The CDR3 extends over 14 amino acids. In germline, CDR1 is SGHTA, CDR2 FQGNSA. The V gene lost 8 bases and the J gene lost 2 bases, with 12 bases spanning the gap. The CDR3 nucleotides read TGTGCCAGCCTCCGGGACCACAACACCGGGGAGCTGTTTTTT. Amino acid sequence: CASLRDHNTGELFF.

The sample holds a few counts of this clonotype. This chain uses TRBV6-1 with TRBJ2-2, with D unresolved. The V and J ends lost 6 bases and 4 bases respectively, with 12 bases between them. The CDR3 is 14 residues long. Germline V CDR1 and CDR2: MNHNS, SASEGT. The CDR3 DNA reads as TGTGCCAGCAGGGTTAGGGCTGGCACCGGGGAGCTGTTTTTT. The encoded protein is CASRVRAGTGELFF.

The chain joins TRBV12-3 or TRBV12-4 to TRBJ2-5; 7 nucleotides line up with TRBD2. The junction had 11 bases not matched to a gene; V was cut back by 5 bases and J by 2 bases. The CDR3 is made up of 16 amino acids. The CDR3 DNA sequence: TGTGCCAGCAGTCATACCTACCCGGGGGGACAAGAGACCCAGTACTTC. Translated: CASSHTYPGGQETQYF.